This paragraph covers one T cell receptor beta chain sequence. Noted time point: patch test 1, 2 weeks after DPC sensitization. Noted treatment: therapeutic diphenylcyclopropenone sensitization with weekly scalp DPC. Trimming pared 5 bases from V and 2 bases from J, leaving 9 bases between. This CDR3 has 13 amino acids. Looked up from germline, CDR1 is KGHSH and CDR2 is LQKENI. This sample is drawn from a study of human T cells and chemical hapten exposure. TCRdb re-called the RACE reads through MiXCR, storing one row per CDR3 protein. The data contain 55,000 to 85,000 distinct CDR3 sequences, roughly 9.8% of them singletons.

The chain is built from TRBV18 and TRBJ2-5, with D possibly being TRBD2 (5 bases). Sample: whole blood, taken in connection with sensitization to the hapten diphenylcyclopropenone (DPC). The clonotype originates from a woman aged 40 to 55 with alopecia areata. Some clones in this sample may be carry-over from other donors' samples. The CDR3 is CASSKGEQETQYF. For the CDR3, the DNA is TGTGCCAGCTCAAAGGGAGAACAAGAGACCCAGTACTTC.